The entry below gives a single T cell receptor beta chain sequence along with its context. What it recognizes is unknown. Every subset had its genomic DNA shared out evenly among several immunoSEQ plates. The assay was immunoSEQ multiplex PCR, and TCRdb's table has in-frame clones only and misses some. This sample yields 2 million to 2.5 million clones, of which approximately 95% are seen a single time; 0.39% belongs to the top ten. These data are taken from a study of shared clonotypes between healthy human individuals. Study details: There were three CD4 naive, three CD4 memory, two CD8 naive and one CD8 memory plates per donor. Study observations and caveats: It was observed that about 5% of naive CD4 clonotypes were shared across several donors.

V shed 8 bases and J 2 bases; nucleotides not matched to a gene: 8. This CDR3 is 14 amino acids long. Germline values: CDR1 MNHNY, CDR2 SVGAGI (reference sequence). This clonotype was obtained from a man aged 18 to 30 in good health. Some clones in this sample may be carry-over from other donors' samples. Sequencing used naive CD4+ T cells from PBMCs. The sample's subset: CD45RA+ positively selected. This chain links TRBV6-6 with TRBJ2-7; TRBD1 aligns across 8 bases. CDR3 region: CASGPGQAAYEQYF. The CDR3 coding sequence is TGTGCCAGCGGACCGGGACAGGCGGCCTACGAGCAGTACTTC.